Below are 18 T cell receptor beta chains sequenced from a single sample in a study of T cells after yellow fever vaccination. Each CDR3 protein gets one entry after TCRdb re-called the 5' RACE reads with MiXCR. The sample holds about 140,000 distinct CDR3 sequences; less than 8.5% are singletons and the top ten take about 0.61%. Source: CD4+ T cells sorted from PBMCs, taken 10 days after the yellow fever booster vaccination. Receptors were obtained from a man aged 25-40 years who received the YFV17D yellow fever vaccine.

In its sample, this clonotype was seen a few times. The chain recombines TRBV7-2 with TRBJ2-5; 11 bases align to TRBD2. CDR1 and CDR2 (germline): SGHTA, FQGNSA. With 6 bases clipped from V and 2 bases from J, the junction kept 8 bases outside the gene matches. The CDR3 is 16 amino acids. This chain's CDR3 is CASRRLAGLTQETQYF. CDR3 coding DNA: TGTGCCAGCAGAAGACTAGCGGGACTTACTCAAGAGACCCAGTACTTC.

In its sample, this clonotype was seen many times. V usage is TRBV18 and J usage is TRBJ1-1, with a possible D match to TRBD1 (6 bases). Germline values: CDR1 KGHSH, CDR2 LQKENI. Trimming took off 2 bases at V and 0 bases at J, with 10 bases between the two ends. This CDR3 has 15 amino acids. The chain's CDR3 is CASSPGGQMNTEAFF. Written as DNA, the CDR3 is TGTGCCAGCTCACCAGGAGGACAGATGAACACTGAAGCTTTCTTT. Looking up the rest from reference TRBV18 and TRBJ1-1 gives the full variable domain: NAGVMQNPRHLVRRRGQEARLRCSPMKGHSHVYWYRQLPEEGLKFMVYLQKENIIDESGMPKERFSAEFPKEGPSILRIQQVVRGDSAAYFCASSPGGQMNTEAFFGQGTRLTVV.

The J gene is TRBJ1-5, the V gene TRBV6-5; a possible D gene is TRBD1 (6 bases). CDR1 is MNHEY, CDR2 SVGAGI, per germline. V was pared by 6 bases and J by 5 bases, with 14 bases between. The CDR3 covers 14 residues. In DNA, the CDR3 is TGTGCCAGCAGCTACCGGGCAGGGGATCAGCCCCAGCATTTT. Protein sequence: CASSYRAGDQPQHF.

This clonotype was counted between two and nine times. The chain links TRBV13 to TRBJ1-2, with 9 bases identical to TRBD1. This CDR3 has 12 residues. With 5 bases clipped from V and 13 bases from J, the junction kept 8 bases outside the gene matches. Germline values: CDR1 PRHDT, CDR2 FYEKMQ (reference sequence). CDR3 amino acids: CASSRTGASRTF. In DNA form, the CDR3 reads TGTGCCAGCAGCCGGACAGGGGCTTCCCGCACCTTC.

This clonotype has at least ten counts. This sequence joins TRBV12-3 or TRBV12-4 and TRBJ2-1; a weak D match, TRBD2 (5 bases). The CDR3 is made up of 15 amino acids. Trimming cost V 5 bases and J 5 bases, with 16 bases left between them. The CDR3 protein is CASSPLRTLNNEQFF. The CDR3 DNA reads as TGTGCCAGCAGTCCCCTCAGGACTCTTAACAATGAGCAGTTCTTC.

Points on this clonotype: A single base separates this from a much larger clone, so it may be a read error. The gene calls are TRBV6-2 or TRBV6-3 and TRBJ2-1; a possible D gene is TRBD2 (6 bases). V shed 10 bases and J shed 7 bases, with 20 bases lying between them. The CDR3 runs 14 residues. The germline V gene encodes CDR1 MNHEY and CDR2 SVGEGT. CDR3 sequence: CAIAYGSFGNEQFF. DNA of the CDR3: TGTGCCATCGCTTACGGGAGCTTCGGGAATGAGCAGTTCTTC.

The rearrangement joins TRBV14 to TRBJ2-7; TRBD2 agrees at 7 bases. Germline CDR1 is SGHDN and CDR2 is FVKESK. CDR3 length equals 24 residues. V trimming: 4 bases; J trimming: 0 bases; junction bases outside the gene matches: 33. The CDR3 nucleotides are TGTGCCAGCAGCCCTTCAAGAGGGAGGGACCCCAAATCCCGGGGAAAACAAAGCTCCTACGAGCAGTACTTC. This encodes CASSPSRGRDPKSRGKQSSYEQYF.

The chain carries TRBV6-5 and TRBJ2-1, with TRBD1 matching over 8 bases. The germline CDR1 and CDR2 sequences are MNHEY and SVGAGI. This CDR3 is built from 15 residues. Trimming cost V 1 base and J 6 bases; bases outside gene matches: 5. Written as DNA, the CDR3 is TGTGCCAGCAGTTACTTTGGACAGGGTAGCAATGAGCAGTTCTTC. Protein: CASSYFGQGSNEQFF.

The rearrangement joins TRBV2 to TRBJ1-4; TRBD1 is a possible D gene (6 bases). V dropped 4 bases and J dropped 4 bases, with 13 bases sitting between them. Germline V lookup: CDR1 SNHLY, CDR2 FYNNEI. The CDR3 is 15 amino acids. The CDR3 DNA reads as TGTGCCAGCAGTGTACAGGGTACCGGTAATGAAAAACTGTTTTTT. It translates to CASSVQGTGNEKLFF. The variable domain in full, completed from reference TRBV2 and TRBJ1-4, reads EPEVTQTPSHQVTQMGQEVILRCVPISNHLYFYWYRQILGQKVEFLVSFYNNEISEKSEIFDDQFSVERPDGSNFTLKIRSTKLEDSAMYFCASSVQGTGNEKLFFGSGTQLSVL.

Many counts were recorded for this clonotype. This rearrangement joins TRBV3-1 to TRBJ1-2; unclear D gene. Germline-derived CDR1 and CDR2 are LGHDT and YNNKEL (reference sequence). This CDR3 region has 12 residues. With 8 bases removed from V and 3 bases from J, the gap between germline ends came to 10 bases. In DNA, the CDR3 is TGTGCCAGCGCCGGGGTCGACTATGGCTACACCTTC. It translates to CASAGVDYGYTF.

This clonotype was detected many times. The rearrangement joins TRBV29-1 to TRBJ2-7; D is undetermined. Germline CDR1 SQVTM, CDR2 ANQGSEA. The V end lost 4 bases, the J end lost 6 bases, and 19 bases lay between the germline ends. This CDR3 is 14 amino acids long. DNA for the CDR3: TGCAGCGTTGCGTCCGGGCAGTTGAACGGCGAGCAGTACTTC. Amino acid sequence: CSVASGQLNGEQYF.

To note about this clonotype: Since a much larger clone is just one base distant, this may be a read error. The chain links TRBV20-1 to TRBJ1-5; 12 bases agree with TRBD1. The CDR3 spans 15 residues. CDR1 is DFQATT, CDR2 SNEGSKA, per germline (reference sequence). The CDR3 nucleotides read TGCAGTGCCCGTGGGACAGGGGGCATGGGGCAGCACCAGCATTTT. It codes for CSARGTGGMGQHQHF.

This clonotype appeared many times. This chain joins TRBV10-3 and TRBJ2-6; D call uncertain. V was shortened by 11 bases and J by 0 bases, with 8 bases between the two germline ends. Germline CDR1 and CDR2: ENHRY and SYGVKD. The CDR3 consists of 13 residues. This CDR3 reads CAVGSSGANVLTF. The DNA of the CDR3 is TGTGCCGTCGGAAGCTCTGGGGCCAACGTCCTGACTTTC.

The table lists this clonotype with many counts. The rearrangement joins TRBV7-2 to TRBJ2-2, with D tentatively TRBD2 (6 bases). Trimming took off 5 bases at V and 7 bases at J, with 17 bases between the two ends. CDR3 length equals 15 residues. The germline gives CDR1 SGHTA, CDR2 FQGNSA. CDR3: CASSLGGVGGGELFF. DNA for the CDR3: TGTGCCAGCAGCCTGGGGGGAGTTGGGGGCGGGGAGCTGTTTTTT.

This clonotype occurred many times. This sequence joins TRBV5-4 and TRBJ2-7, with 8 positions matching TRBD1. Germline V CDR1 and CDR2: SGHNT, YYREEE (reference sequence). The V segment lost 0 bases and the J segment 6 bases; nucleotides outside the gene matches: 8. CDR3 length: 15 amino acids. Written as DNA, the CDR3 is TGTGCCAGCAGCTTGGCGGACAGGGTTATGGGCGAGCAGTACTTC. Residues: CASSLADRVMGEQYF.

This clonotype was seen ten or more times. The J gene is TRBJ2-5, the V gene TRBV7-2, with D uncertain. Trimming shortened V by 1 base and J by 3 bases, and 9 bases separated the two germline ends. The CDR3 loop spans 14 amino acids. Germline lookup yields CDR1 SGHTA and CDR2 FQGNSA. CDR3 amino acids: CASSLGTEEETQYF. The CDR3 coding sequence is TGTGCCAGCAGCTTAGGGACGGAAGAAGAGACCCAGTACTTC.

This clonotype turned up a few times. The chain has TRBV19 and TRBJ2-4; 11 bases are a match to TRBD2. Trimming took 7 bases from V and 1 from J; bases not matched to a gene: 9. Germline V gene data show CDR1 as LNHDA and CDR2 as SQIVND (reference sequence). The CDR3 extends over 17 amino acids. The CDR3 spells CASTKGGTSGAKNIQYF. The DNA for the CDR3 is TGTGCCAGTACCAAAGGAGGGACTAGCGGCGCCAAAAACATTCAGTACTTC.

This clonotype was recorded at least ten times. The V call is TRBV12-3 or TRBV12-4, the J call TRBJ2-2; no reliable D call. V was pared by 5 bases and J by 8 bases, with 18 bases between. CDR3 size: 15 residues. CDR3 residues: CASSSDRARSGELFF. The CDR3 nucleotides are TGTGCCAGCAGTAGCGACCGGGCGCGCTCTGGGGAGCTGTTTTTT.